This entry lists 9 T cell receptor beta chains sequenced from one sample in a study of a mutant IDH1 vaccine in newly diagnosed glioma. This table comes from immunoSEQ multiplex PCR, and its TCRdb copy is limited to in-frame clones, with some not included. The profile shows 50,000 to 70,000 clones, 74% of them singletons. Their antigen targets remain unknown. Regarding time point: week 35, safety follow-up. Each dose of the vaccine consisted of 300 ug of mutant IDH1 20-mer peptide, with topical imiquimod. Specimen: PBMCs, collected from a glioma patient whose treatment included an IDH1 peptide vaccine. The source is a man between 45 and 60 years old with glioma.

The chain recombines TRBV9 with TRBJ2-3, with 8 positions matching TRBD2. CDR3 length: 15 residues. V lost 7 bases to trimming and J lost 0 bases; unmatched junction nucleotides: 7. Germline V gives CDR1 SGDLS, CDR2 YYNGEE. The CDR3 loop reads CASVSGGPSTDTQYF. CDR3 sequence (DNA): TGTGCCAGCGTCTCGGGGGGGCCTAGCACAGATACGCAGTATTTT.

The chain combines TRBV29-1 with TRBJ2-7; D could derive from TRBD1 or TRBD2 (5 bases each). Germline values: CDR1 SQVTM, CDR2 ANQGSEA. V shed 1 base and J shed 4 bases, with 14 bases lying between them. The CDR3 sequence is 14 residues long. CDR3 bases: TGCAGCGTTGAAGTAGGGGACCTGGGATACGAGCAGTACTTC. This translates into CSVEVGDLGYEQYF.

This chain uses TRBV5-4 with TRBJ1-1; D unresolved. The CDR3 totals 13 residues. The V end was cut by 4 bases, the J end by 1 base, with 8 bases between. Germline V gene sequence: CDR1 SGHNT, CDR2 YYREEE (reference sequence). The CDR3 reads CASSTSRNTEAFF. The CDR3 DNA reads TGTGCCAGCAGCACGTCGAGGAACACTGAAGCTTTCTTT.

V usage is TRBV7-9 and J usage is TRBJ1-1, with D perhaps TRBD1 (6 bases). V was clipped by 9 bases and J by 4 bases, with 18 bases between them. The germline CDR1 and CDR2 sequences are SEHNR and FQNEAQ (reference sequence). This CDR3 has 14 amino acids. The CDR3 reads CASMVGGAGTEAFF. For the CDR3, the DNA is TGTGCCAGTATGGTGGGGGGCGCGGGCACTGAAGCTTTCTTT.

Here the CDR3 reads CASSELLGTGELFF. The DNA for the CDR3 is TGTGCCAGCAGTGAATTATTAGGAACCGGGGAGCTGTTTTTT. The V call is TRBV6-1, the J call TRBJ2-2; the D is unclear. Germline values: CDR1 MNHNS, CDR2 SASEGT. V lost 2 bases, J lost 5 bases, and 9 bases lay in between. The CDR3 sequence is 14 residues long.

This chain joins TRBV5-6 and TRBJ1-6; no clear D gene. Germline values: CDR1 SGHDT, CDR2 YYEEEE. Trimming cost V 3 bases and J 7 bases, with 8 bases left between them. The CDR3 is 13 amino acids. The CDR3 DNA reads TGTGCCAGCAGCTCGGGTCAAAATTCACCCCTCCACTTT. It specifies CASSSGQNSPLHF.

The gene calls are TRBV15 and TRBJ1-1; the D is unclear. The V gene's germline CDR1 is LNHNV and CDR2 YYDKDF (reference sequence). With 3 bases removed from V and 4 bases from J, the gap between germline ends came to 12 bases. The length of the CDR3 is 14 residues. CDR3 sequence reads: CATSSRTVTTEAFF. CDR3 nucleotide sequence: TGTGCCACCAGCAGCCGGACTGTAACCACTGAAGCTTTCTTT.

The gene calls are TRBV28 and TRBJ1-1, with 9 positions matching TRBD1. J was trimmed by 5 bases and V by 5 bases; bases with no gene match: 12. This CDR3 has 16 amino acids. Germline V CDR1 and CDR2: MDHEN, SYDVKM. Here the CDR3 DNA reads TGTGCCAGCAGTAGACCCCCGGGACAGGGAGTTACTGAAGCTTTCTTT. Translated: CASSRPPGQGVTEAFF.

At least ten counts were recorded for this clone. The chain uses TRBV2 and TRBJ1-1; unclear D gene. With 5 bases removed from V and 2 bases from J, the gap between germline ends came to 6 bases. This CDR3 comprises 12 residues. Germline values: CDR1 SNHLY, CDR2 FYNNEI. The CDR3 DNA sequence: TGTGCCAGCAGTAGACAAAACACTGAAGCTTTCTTT. Translating gives CASSRQNTEAFF.